The clone carrying this T cell receptor beta chain came up many times. Its antigen is currently unknown. The data stem from a study of CD8 T cells in ankylosing spondylitis. Whole-study findings and limits: Earlier reports found some motif variants in synovial fluid and blood in reactive arthritis. Disease-linked clones reportedly showed significant enrichment in matched ankylosing spondylitis synovial fluid. Those disease-linked clones were CD8+; they were also relatively rare in peripheral blood.

The germline V gene has CDR1 DFQATT and CDR2 SNEGSKA (reference sequence). This CDR3 has 15 amino acids. Quantitative 5'-RACE with molecular barcodes produced the TCR beta libraries. TCRdb re-analysed the 5' RACE reads in MiXCR, keeping a single row per CDR3 protein. This sample has 230,000 or so distinct CDR3 sequences, with roughly 25% found just once. The sequencing sample was made of blood, either unsorted or a sorted T cell fraction (not recorded which). This sequence originates from a male donor with ankylosing spondylitis or in good health (not recorded which). V and J are TRBV20-1 and TRBJ2-7; 7 nucleotides agree with TRBD2. CDR3 sequence reads: CRATRGGGGSYEQYF. In DNA, the CDR3 is TGCAGGGCCACCCGGGGAGGCGGGGGCTCCTACGAGCAGTACTTC.